A single sample is the source of the 23 T cell receptor beta chains below, sequenced in a study of response to subunit inactivated influenza vaccine. TCRdb processed the RT-PCR reads anew with MiXCR; each CDR3 protein has one entry. The table has more than 150,000 distinct CDR3 sequences, approximately 12% seen once. Sequences were derived from CD8+ T cells sorted from PBMCs, sampled about 23 months after vaccination. These receptors came from a man between 50 and 75 years old who received an inactivated influenza vaccine.

CDR3 in amino acids: CASSQETGILGGEQYF. CDR3 nucleotide sequence: TGCGCCAGCAGCCAAGAGACAGGGATATTAGGGGGCGAGCAGTACTTC. The chain has TRBV4-3 and TRBJ2-7; TRBD1 matches 7 bases. Germline V gene data show CDR1 as LGHNA and CDR2 as YSLEER. The CDR3 sequence is 16 residues long. Trimming at V came to 0 bases and at J to 6 bases, leaving 11 bases not matched to a gene.

This chain uses TRBV6-2 or TRBV6-3 with TRBJ1-1; a weak D match, TRBD1 (5 bases). Germline CDR1 and CDR2: MNHEY and SVGEGT. CDR3 size: 13 residues. V was trimmed by 7 bases and J by 0 bases, leaving 9 bases between them. Here the CDR3 reads CASTDSLNTEAFF. CDR3 nucleotide sequence: TGTGCCAGCACCGACAGTTTGAACACTGAAGCTTTCTTT.

A word on this clonotype: One end of the junction varies from germline; a read error may be responsible. V and J are TRBV7-2 and TRBJ2-1, with 13 positions matching TRBD2. The V gene's germline CDR1 is SGHTA and CDR2 FQGNSA. This CDR3 region has 14 residues. The CDR3 region is CASSPLPGTSGILF. The CDR3 region has the DNA TGTGCCAGCAGCCCACTCCCCGGGACTAGCGGGATTCTCTTC.

The rearrangement joins TRBV7-8 to TRBJ1-1, with D unclear. The V and J ends lost 5 bases and 4 bases respectively, with 20 bases between them. Looked up from germline, CDR1 is SGHVS and CDR2 is FQNEAQ. This CDR3 spans 16 amino acids. The CDR3 is CASSPHGGPRGTEAFF. The CDR3 DNA reads TGTGCCAGCAGCCCACACGGCGGACCACGGGGCACTGAAGCTTTCTTT.

This clonotype was seen only a few times. The J gene is TRBJ2-5, the V gene TRBV28, with TRBD2 matching 7 bases. V lost 2 bases and J lost 4; bases outside the gene matches: 1. The CDR3 extends over 13 amino acids. Germline lookup yields CDR1 MDHEN and CDR2 SYDVKM. In nucleotides, the CDR3 is TGTGCCAGCAGTTTAAGCGGGATAGAGACCCAGTACTTC. Its protein is CASSLSGIETQYF.

This clonotype was picked up a small number of times. The chain uses TRBV5-1 and TRBJ2-3; D is unclear. V was clipped by 2 bases and J by 5 bases, with 9 bases between them. The CDR3 is made up of 13 amino acids. The germline CDR1 and CDR2 sequences are SGHRS and YFSETQ. The CDR3, as DNA: TGCGCCAGCAGCTTAAGCCCCGTAGATACGCAGTATTTT. Amino acids: CASSLSPVDTQYF.

This clonotype came up many times. CDR3 in DNA: TGTGCCAGCACTGTTGGGAGCTCCTATAATTCACCCCTCCACTTT. Translated, it gives CASTVGSSYNSPLHF. This chain connects TRBV28 to TRBJ1-6; D uncertain. CDR1 MDHEN and CDR2 SYDVKM come from the germline V gene. The CDR3 totals 15 residues. V shed 7 bases and J shed 0 bases, with 10 bases lying between them.

This clonotype has a handful of counts. The chain couples TRBV5-1 to TRBJ2-3; no reliable D call. Trimming removed 0 bases from V and 5 bases from J, with 7 bases in between. Germline CDR1 is SGHRS and CDR2 is YFSETQ. The CDR3 is made up of 13 amino acids. CDR3 protein: CASSLAEVDTQYF. The DNA of the CDR3 is TGCGCCAGCAGCTTGGCCGAGGTAGATACGCAGTATTTT.

This clonotype was counted between two and nine times. The chain carries TRBV4-3 and TRBJ2-3; unclear D gene. V was cut by 3 bases and J by 7 bases, with 20 bases left in between. Germline V gene data show CDR1 as LGHNA and CDR2 as YSLEER. This CDR3 is 16 amino acids long. In nucleotides, the CDR3 is TGCGCCAGCAGCCAGAGCGCCAACGGAAGGGCGAATACGCAGTATTTT. Translating it yields CASSQSANGRANTQYF.

The chain joins TRBV3-1 to TRBJ2-1; 10 positions agree with TRBD2. V trimming: 0 bases; J trimming: 8 bases; junction bases outside the gene matches: 10. The CDR3 extends over 17 amino acids. In germline, CDR1 is LGHDT, CDR2 YNNKEL (reference sequence). The CDR3, as DNA: TGTGCCAGCAGCCAAGACTTGTCTAGCGGGAGTTTCGATGAGCAGTTCTTC. Amino acid sequence: CASSQDLSSGSFDEQFF.

The chain uses TRBV12-3 or TRBV12-4 and TRBJ1-1, with TRBD1 matching over 9 bases. V lost 8 bases and J lost 5; bases outside the gene matches: 9. The CDR3 has 14 amino acids. The DNA for the CDR3 is TGTGCCAGCGGTCAGACAGGGGGAAATACTGAAGCTTTCTTT. As protein: CASGQTGGNTEAFF.

This chain links TRBV25-1 with TRBJ2-1; 13 bases map to TRBD2. From germline, CDR1 is MGHDK and CDR2 SYGVNS. V trimming: 9 bases; J trimming: 2 bases; junction bases outside the gene matches: 1. The CDR3 covers 14 residues. CDR3 amino acids: CARTSGGPYNEQFF. For the CDR3, the DNA is TGTGCCAGGACTAGCGGGGGGCCCTACAATGAGCAGTTCTTC.

The chain links TRBV9 to TRBJ2-1, with 9 bases matching TRBD2. J lost 9 bases, V lost 4 bases, and 8 bases had no gene match. The CDR3 loop spans 14 amino acids. Germline lookup yields CDR1 SGDLS and CDR2 YYNGEE. The CDR3 region is CASSTRASGIEQFF. CDR3 nucleotides: TGTGCCAGCAGCACACGGGCTAGCGGGATTGAGCAGTTCTTC.

At least ten counts were recorded for this clonotype. The chain carries TRBV23-1 and TRBJ2-7; TRBD1 might be the D (6 bases). TRBV23-1 is filed as an ORF, its function uncertain. CDR3 length: 13 amino acids. V was pared by 3 bases and J by 6 bases, with 12 bases between. CDR3 DNA sequence: TGCGCCAGCAGTCATCACGGGACACTCGAGCAGTACTTC. Translated: CASSHHGTLEQYF.

CDR3 region: CASSQVAGSNYGYTF. CDR3 nucleotides: TGTGCCAGCAGCCAAGTTGCTGGCAGTAACTATGGCTACACCTTC. This chain joins TRBV14 and TRBJ1-2; D remains ambiguous. The CDR3 covers 15 residues. Germline V CDR1 and CDR2: SGHDN, FVKESK. V lost 1 base and J lost 1, with 10 bases in between.

The chain employs TRBV7-9 and TRBJ2-4; 7 nucleotides agree with TRBD1. Losses at the gene ends were 3 bases for V and 8 bases for J; bases not matched to a gene: 7. Germline-derived CDR1 and CDR2 are SEHNR and FQNEAQ (reference sequence). The CDR3 extends over 14 amino acids. The CDR3, as DNA: TGTGCCAGCAGCTTCAGGACAGGAGAGGACATTCAGTACTTC. Translation: CASSFRTGEDIQYF.

There are a few counts of this clonotype. J is TRBJ2-7 and V is TRBV2; 9 nucleotides align to TRBD2. Germline lookup yields CDR1 SNHLY and CDR2 FYNNEI. V trimming: 10 bases; J trimming: 4 bases; junction bases outside the gene matches: 8. The CDR3 extends over 13 amino acids. CDR3 protein: CAITLAGVYEQYF. CDR3 DNA: TGTGCCATCACTTTAGCGGGAGTGTACGAGCAGTACTTC.

This sequence joins TRBV9 and TRBJ2-1; D is perhaps TRBD1 or TRBD2 (5 bases each). The CDR3 totals 14 residues. Per germline, CDR1 SGDLS and CDR2 YYNGEE. The ends were cut back, 0 bases at V and 8 bases at J, with 12 bases in the middle. The CDR3 sequence is CASSVATGRDEQFF. CDR3 DNA: TGTGCCAGCAGCGTAGCTACGGGACGCGATGAGCAGTTCTTC. The full variable domain, rest sourced from reference TRBV9 and TRBJ2-1, is DSGVTQTPKHLITATGQRVTLRCSPRSGDLSVYWYQQSLDQGLQFLIQYYNGEERAKGNILERFSAQQFPDLHSELNLSSLELGDSALYFCASSVATGRDEQFFGPGTRLTVL.

The chain couples TRBV29-1 to TRBJ2-3; D uncertain. The CDR3 length is 12 residues. V lost 3 bases and J 1 base, leaving 5 bases between the germline ends. Germline CDR1 SQVTM, CDR2 ANQGSEA. In nucleotides, the CDR3 is TGCAGCGTTGACTTTCGCACAGATACGCAGTATTTT. This codes for CSVDFRTDTQYF.

The chain combines TRBV25-1 with TRBJ1-1; no definite D call. The CDR3 loop spans 13 amino acids. Germline loops: CDR1 MGHDK, CDR2 SYGVNS. Trimming removed 7 bases from V and 0 bases from J, with 9 bases in between. For the CDR3, the DNA is TGTGCCAGCATTCCCGCCATGAACACTGAAGCTTTCTTT. Protein sequence: CASIPAMNTEAFF.

This clonotype was seen repeatedly, ten times or more. The chain couples TRBV29-1 to TRBJ2-2; TRBD2 matches 7 bases. The V segment lost 0 bases and the J segment 1 base; nucleotides outside the gene matches: 5. Germline V gene sequence: CDR1 SQVTM, CDR2 ANQGSEA. The CDR3 runs to 16 residues. The chain's CDR3 is CSVEDRASGNTGELFF. In DNA, the CDR3 is TGCAGCGTTGAAGATCGGGCTAGCGGGAACACCGGGGAGCTGTTTTTT.

This clonotype appeared many times. This chain connects TRBV4-3 to TRBJ2-7; the D gene is possibly TRBD1 (5 bases). V lost 0 bases, J lost 0 bases, and 6 bases lay in between. This CDR3 spans 14 amino acids. From germline, CDR1 is LGHNA and CDR2 YSLEER. CDR3 region: CASSQEDNSYEQYF. DNA for the CDR3: TGCGCCAGCAGCCAAGAGGACAACTCCTACGAGCAGTACTTC.

The CDR3 protein is CASSLVDRTGGGEQFF. DNA for the CDR3: TGTGCCAGCAGCTTAGTCGATAGGACAGGGGGCGGTGAGCAGTTCTTC. This chain joins TRBV13 and TRBJ2-1; 11 nucleotides match TRBD1. The CDR3 consists of 16 residues. Germline V gives CDR1 PRHDT, CDR2 FYEKMQ (reference sequence). V gave up 1 base and J gave up 9 bases; unmatched junction bases: 8.